The T cell receptor (beta chain) described here comes from a study of T cells expressing NK-cell markers. CDR1 is SGHDT and CDR2 is YYEEEE in the germline V gene. This CDR3 is built from 15 residues. cDNA encoding TCR beta was synthesized via 5'RACE template switching incorporating UMIs. Using the 5' RACE reads, TCRdb records one entry per CDR3 protein without DNA. Its table lists 150,000 to 200,000 distinct CDR3 sequences. The sequence was collected from a man between 18 and 69 years old in good health. Input material: blood T cells: a sorted CD56 or NKG2C T cell subset, CD4+ or CD8+ T cells, or bulk PBMC T cells (not recorded which). The V gene is TRBV5-6, the J gene TRBJ2-3; TCRdb lists TRBD1, though no DNA is available to test this call. The CDR3 spells CASSFGGLATDTQYF.